The source of this T cell receptor (beta chain) is a study of tumor-infiltrating lymphocytes in primary liver carcinoma. In the study overall: The tumors, T1-T3 N0M0 lesions, were roughly 4.2 to 11 cm across.

The study extracted blood RNA from unsorted whole blood and also extracted germline DNA. The patients carried chronic HBV infection and had received no treatment. Researchers generated TCR beta cDNA from approximately 520 ng of total RNA, relying on a constant-region primer. Slightly modified ARM-PCR served as the procedure for the TCR beta libraries. These libraries came from three rounds of nested multiplex PCR. MiXCR, run by TCRdb on the multiplex PCR reads, gives a single entry per CDR3 protein. The table records nearly 200,000 distinct CDR3 sequences, about 61% of them present only once. This clonotype turned up a few times. The sample taken for sequencing was peripheral blood. This TCR came from an older woman with primary liver carcinoma and hepatitis B virus infection.

The chain's CDR3 is CASTKRAGLDNEQFF. The CDR3 DNA follows: TGTGCCAGTACCAAACGGGCGGGCCTTGACAATGAGCAGTTCTTC. The chain has TRBV19 and TRBJ2-1, with D possibly TRBD2 on 5 matching bases. This CDR3 is 15 amino acids long. Germline V gene data show CDR1 as LNHDA and CDR2 as SQIVND (reference sequence). Trimming removed 7 bases from V and 5 bases from J, with 18 bases in between.